Presented here are 5 T cell receptor beta chains from one specimen sequenced in a study of blood T cell repertoires in COVID-19. Measured with immunoSEQ multiplex PCR; TCRdb has only the in-frame clones, and not every one. The data hold tens of thousands of clones, with roughly three quarters observed a single time. The specimen was peripheral blood. These receptors all stem from a human donor in a cohort sampled during active COVID-19.

This chain connects TRBV19 to TRBJ2-1; 10 bases agree with TRBD1. The junction had 8 bases not matched to a gene; V was cut back by 7 bases and J by 8 bases. CDR1 and CDR2 from the germline V gene are LNHDA and SQIVND (reference sequence). The CDR3 is 14 amino acids. This CDR3 reads CASKVGQGIHEQFF. The CDR3 nucleotides read TGTGCCAGTAAGGTGGGACAGGGGATCCATGAGCAGTTCTTC.

V and J are TRBV27 and TRBJ2-3; 9 bases fit TRBD2. V dropped 1 base and J dropped 1; count of bases not matched to a gene: 3. This CDR3 has 16 residues. The germline CDR1 and CDR2 sequences are MNHEY and SMNVEV (reference sequence). DNA of the CDR3: TGTGCCAGCAGTTTATATAGCGGGAGCGGCACAGATACGCAGTATTTT. The encoded protein is CASSLYSGSGTDTQYF.

The V call is TRBV6-5, the J call TRBJ1-5; the D is unclear. The V end lost 6 bases, the J end lost 2 bases, and 5 bases lay between the germline ends. Germline values: CDR1 MNHEY, CDR2 SVGAGI. The CDR3 covers 12 residues. CDR3 DNA: TGTGCCAGCAGCTCGGGCAATCAGCCCCAGCATTTT. Protein product: CASSSGNQPQHF.

This rearrangement joins TRBV25-1 to TRBJ1-3, with a possible D match to TRBD1 (5 bases). The CDR3 totals 17 residues. The germline V gene has CDR1 MGHDK and CDR2 SYGVNS. V was clipped by 2 bases and J by 0 bases, with 14 bases between them. The CDR3 sequence: CASSEPRGGSSGNTIYF. The CDR3 DNA reads TGTGCCAGCAGTGAACCACGGGGGGGATCCTCTGGAAACACCATATATTTT.

This sequence joins TRBV3-1 (or the pseudogene TRBV3-2) and TRBJ2-2; 12 bases fit TRBD2. The CDR3 length is 16 residues. The germline CDR1 and CDR2 sequences are LGHDT and YNNKEL (reference sequence). J was trimmed by 6 bases and V by 2 bases; bases with no gene match: 4. Written as DNA, the CDR3 is TGTGCCAGCAGCCAAAGACTAGCGGGAGCCTCCGGGGAGCTGTTTTTT. Translation gives CASSQRLAGASGELFF.